The 18 T cell receptor beta chains presented below share a single source sample, sequenced in a study of T cells in localized non-small cell lung cancer. Clones were sequenced by immunoSEQ multiplex PCR, and TCRdb holds only the in-frame ones, with some missing. The sample has around 64,000 clones, approximately 90% seen once. The input for sequencing was peripheral blood, taken before any cancer treatment. The receptors derive from a man aged 40 to 75 with stage I squamous cell lung carcinoma.

The V and J genes are TRBV5-1 and TRBJ1-3, with TRBD1 as a possible D gene (5 bases). The length of the CDR3 is 14 residues. V gave up 0 bases and J gave up 4 bases, with 8 bases separating them. From germline, CDR1 is SGHRS and CDR2 YFSETQ. CDR3: CASSLGGSGNTIYF. The CDR3 DNA sequence: TGCGCCAGCAGCTTGGGGGGGTCAGGAAACACCATATATTTT.

J is TRBJ2-7 and V is TRBV28; D may be TRBD1 (6 bases). V was clipped by 4 bases and J by 2 bases, with 12 bases between them. The CDR3 spans 14 residues. Per germline, CDR1 MDHEN and CDR2 SYDVKM. In nucleotides, the CDR3 is TGTGCCAGCAGTTCCGGGACATCGACCTACGAGCAGTACTTC. It is translated as CASSSGTSTYEQYF. Full variable domain (remainder filled in from reference TRBV28 and TRBJ2-7): DVKVTQSSRYLVKRTGEKVFLECVQDMDHENMFWYRQDPGLGLRLIYFSYDVKMKEKGDIPEGYSVSREKKERFSLILESASTNQTSMYLCASSSGTSTYEQYFGPGTRLTVT.

The chain has TRBV11-2 and TRBJ2-2, with 8 bases that match TRBD1. The CDR3 totals 17 residues. V lost 5 bases to trimming and J lost 1 base; unmatched junction nucleotides: 9. Per the germline V gene, CDR1 is SGHAT and CDR2 is FQNNGV. The CDR3 loop is CASSRPGGAWNTGELFF. The CDR3 bases are TGTGCCAGCAGCCGCCCAGGGGGCGCGTGGAACACCGGGGAGCTGTTTTTT.

The rearrangement links TRBV5-6 to TRBJ2-5; 9 bases line up with TRBD2. V was pared by 2 bases and J by 5 bases, with 1 base of the junction left unmatched. Germline CDR1 and CDR2: SGHDT and YYEEEE. This CDR3 region has 13 residues. The CDR3 loop reads CASSFGTSETQYF. The CDR3 region has the DNA TGTGCCAGCAGCTTCGGGACTAGCGAGACCCAGTACTTC.

This rearrangement joins TRBV28 to TRBJ1-1; 8 bases match TRBD1. Germline assignment: CDR1 MDHEN and CDR2 SYDVKM. Trimming cost V 8 bases and J 7 bases; bases outside gene matches: 15. The CDR3 is 15 amino acids. CDR3 DNA: TGTGCCAGCTCGGGCTTCGGACAGGGCGTACTTGAAGCTTTCTTT. Its protein product is CASSGFGQGVLEAFF.

J is TRBJ2-1 and V is TRBV6-6; 9 bases match TRBD2. Trimming cost V 0 bases and J 8 bases; bases outside gene matches: 5. There are 15 residues in the CDR3. Germline V gene data show CDR1 as MNHNY and CDR2 as SVGAGI (reference sequence). The DNA of the CDR3 is TGTGCCAGCAGTTACTCGGCGGGAGGGCTCCATGAGCAGTTCTTC. This sequence encodes CASSYSAGGLHEQFF.

This clone appeared a single time. The chain combines TRBV5-1 with TRBJ2-3, with 8 bases fitting TRBD2. Germline V CDR1 and CDR2: SGHRS, YFSETQ. The CDR3 runs 17 residues. The J segment lost 3 bases and the V segment lost 3 bases, leaving 12 bases of the junction unmatched. CDR3 residues: CASSSHPSGRYTDTQYF. DNA for the CDR3: TGCGCCAGCAGCTCTCATCCTAGCGGGCGTTATACAGATACGCAGTATTTT.

On this clone itself: Its ends do not fully match the called genes, so a read error is possible. The DNA of the CDR3 is TGTGCCAGCAGCGTAGACAGCCAAGAGACCCAGTACTTC. Protein sequence: CASSVDSQETQYF. The V gene is TRBV11-3, the J gene TRBJ2-5; the D gene is possibly TRBD1 (5 bases). Germline loops: CDR1 SGHNT, CDR2 YENEEA. This CDR3 has 13 amino acids.

The gene calls are TRBV14 and TRBJ2-5; the D is unclear. Trimming removed 1 base from V and 7 bases from J, with 13 bases in between. Germline CDR1 and CDR2: SGHDN and FVKESK. The CDR3 length is 14 residues. The CDR3 here is CASSQASTGGTQYF. CDR3 sequence (DNA): TGTGCCAGCAGCCAAGCCAGCACTGGCGGGACCCAGTACTTC.

Written as DNA, the CDR3 is TGTGCCAGCAGCACGTGGAATCAGCCCCAGCATTTT. Translation: CASSTWNQPQHF. The rearrangement uses TRBV6-6 and TRBJ1-5; D not resolved. CDR3 length: 12 residues. V was shortened by 6 bases and J by 4 bases, with 7 bases between the two germline ends. Germline V CDR1 and CDR2: MNHNY, SVGAGI (reference sequence).

The chain is built from TRBV19 and TRBJ2-3, with a tentative D call TRBD2 (5 bases). Germline V gene sequence: CDR1 LNHDA, CDR2 SQIVND (reference sequence). There are 14 residues in the CDR3. The ends were cut back, 9 bases at V and 3 bases at J, with 16 bases in the middle. In DNA, the CDR3 is TGTGCCAGCAGGCTCAACTCGGGAACAGATACGCAGTATTTT. As protein: CASRLNSGTDTQYF.

This sequence joins TRBV7-9 and TRBJ2-1; TRBD2 agrees at 15 bases. The CDR3 is 15 amino acids. The V gene end was trimmed by 5 bases and the J gene end by 8 bases; junction bases not matched to a gene: 4. Germline V gene sequence: CDR1 SEHNR, CDR2 FQNEAQ (reference sequence). CDR3 loop: CASSPRTSGRDEQFF. The CDR3 region has the DNA TGTGCCAGCAGCCCGCGGACTAGCGGGAGGGATGAGCAGTTCTTC.

This sequence joins TRBV18 and TRBJ2-1; 9 bases are a match to TRBD2. J gave up 8 bases and V 5 bases, and 10 bases lay outside the gene matches. Germline V gives CDR1 KGHSH, CDR2 LQKENI. CDR3 length: 15 amino acids. CDR3 bases: TGTGCCAGCTCATTGGGGGCGGGAGGGATCGATGAGCAGTTCTTC. Residues: CASSLGAGGIDEQFF.

The CDR3 coding sequence is TGTGCCAGCAGTTACTTTGAGACCCAGTACTTC. This gives the protein CASSYFETQYF. The chain has TRBV6-6 and TRBJ2-5, with unresolved D. Germline-derived CDR1 and CDR2 are MNHNY and SVGAGI (reference sequence). V was clipped by 1 base and J by 5 bases, with 2 bases between them. The CDR3 runs to 11 residues.

V is TRBV6-5 and J is TRBJ2-7, with TRBD2 as a possible D gene (5 bases). Trimming cost V 6 bases and J 4 bases, with 7 bases left between them. The CDR3 extends over 11 amino acids. Germline V gene lookup returns CDR1 MNHEY and CDR2 SVGAGI. The CDR3 loop is CASSGVYEQYF. Written as DNA, the CDR3 is TGTGCCAGCAGCGGGGTGTACGAGCAGTACTTC.

V is TRBV5-1 and J is TRBJ1-2, with D hard to call. Germline assignment: CDR1 SGHRS and CDR2 YFSETQ. This CDR3 is 13 amino acids long. With 1 base removed from V and 3 bases from J, the gap between germline ends came to 7 bases. CDR3 residues: CASSLQIHYGYTF. In DNA, the CDR3 is TGCGCCAGCAGCTTGCAGATTCACTATGGCTACACCTTC.

This chain uses TRBV9 with TRBJ2-7; D assignment may be TRBD1 or TRBD2 (5 bases each). This CDR3 region has 14 residues. Trimming left V 4 bases short and J 2 bases short, with 13 bases between. Germline loops: CDR1 SGDLS, CDR2 YYNGEE. The CDR3 loop reads CASSQRGPPYEQYF. The CDR3 nucleotides read TGTGCCAGCAGCCAACGGGGACCCCCCTACGAGCAGTACTTC.

Of note for this clone: Distinct nucleotide sequences in the sample also encode this CDR3. The chain joins TRBV7-2 to TRBJ2-1; the D is unclear. Trimming stripped 6 bases from V and 8 bases from J, with 14 bases between. The CDR3 totals 13 residues. Per germline, CDR1 SGHTA and CDR2 FQGNSA. For the CDR3, the DNA is TGTGCCAGCAGTCTTAGCAGAGGCGATGAGCAGTTCTTC. Protein: CASSLSRGDEQFF. The variable domain in full, completed from reference TRBV7-2 and TRBJ2-1, reads GAGVSQSPSNKVTEKGKDVELRCDPISGHTALYWYRQSLGQGLEFLIYFQGNSAPDKSGLPSDRFSAERTGGSVSTLTIQRTQQEDSAVYLCASSLSRGDEQFFGPGTRLTVL.